In its sample, the clone carrying this T cell receptor (beta chain) was seen many times. Its antigen remains unknown. The entry originates in a study of T cell repertoires in cytomegalovirus infection. Study overall: Carrying CMV and the relevant HLA type showed in public TCR beta signatures. The study, taken as a whole, reports: Summed public TCR beta family frequency identified CMV carriers bearing the relevant HLA. HLA-C-restricted CMV clonotypes gave the most frequent clonotype in two of eight donors.

The ends lost 10 bases at V and 6 bases at J; junction bases unmatched: 6. The CDR3 totals 13 residues. CDR1 and CDR2 (germline): MDHEN, SYDVKM. MiXCR, run by TCRdb on the reads, gives a single entry per CDR3 protein. Here the sample spans 200,000 to 300,000 distinct CDR3 sequences, roughly 9% being singletons. The source is a human donor in good health (CMV status not recorded). Some clones in this sample may be carry-over from other donors' samples. The sample consisted of PBMCs. The V and J genes are TRBV28 and TRBJ1-6, with 7 bases that match TRBD1. CDR3 sequence: CATGQVTNSPLHF. The CDR3 nucleotides are TGTGCCACCGGACAGGTGACTAATTCACCCCTCCACTTT.